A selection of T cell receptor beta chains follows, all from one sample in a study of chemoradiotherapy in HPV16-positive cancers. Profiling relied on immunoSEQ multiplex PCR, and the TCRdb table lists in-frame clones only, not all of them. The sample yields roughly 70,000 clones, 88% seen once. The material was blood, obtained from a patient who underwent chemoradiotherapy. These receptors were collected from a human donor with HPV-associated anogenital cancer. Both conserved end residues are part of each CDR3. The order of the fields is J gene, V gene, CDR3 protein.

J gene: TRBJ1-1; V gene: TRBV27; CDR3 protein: CASSLSRNTEAFF
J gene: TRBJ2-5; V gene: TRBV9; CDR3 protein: CASSVGRRETQYF
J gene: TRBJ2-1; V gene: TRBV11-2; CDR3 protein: CASSAGVDNEQFF
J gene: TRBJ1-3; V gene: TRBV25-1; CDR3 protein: CASSVGSGNTIYF
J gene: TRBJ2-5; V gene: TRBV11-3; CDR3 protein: CASSFPPGGRETQYF
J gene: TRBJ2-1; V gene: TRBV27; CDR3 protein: CASSLSAGAVYNEQFF
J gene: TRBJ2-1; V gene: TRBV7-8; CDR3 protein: CASSVRDSQLGNEQFF
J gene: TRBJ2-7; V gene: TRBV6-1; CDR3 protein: CASRSSQHYEQYF
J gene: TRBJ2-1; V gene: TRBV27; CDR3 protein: CASSLMERYCNEQFF
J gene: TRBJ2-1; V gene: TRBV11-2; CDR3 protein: CASKSSNEQFF
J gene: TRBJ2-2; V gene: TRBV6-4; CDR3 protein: CASSDWDTGELFF
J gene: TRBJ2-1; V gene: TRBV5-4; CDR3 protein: CASSGVVPVEQFF
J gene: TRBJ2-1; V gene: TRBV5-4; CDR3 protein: CASSRPGTGHNEQFF
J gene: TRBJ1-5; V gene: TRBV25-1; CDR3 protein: CASMGEGHNQPQHF
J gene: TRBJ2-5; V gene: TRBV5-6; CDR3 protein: CASASSQRDYLYQETQYF
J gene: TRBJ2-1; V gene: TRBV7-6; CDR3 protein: CASRRLAGVSYNEQFF
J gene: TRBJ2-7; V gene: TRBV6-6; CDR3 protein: CASSYHSPSTYEQYF
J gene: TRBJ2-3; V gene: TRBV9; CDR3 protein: CASSVAGLAVPTDTQYF
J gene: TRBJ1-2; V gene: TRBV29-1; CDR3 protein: CSPELDLTGIFYGYTF
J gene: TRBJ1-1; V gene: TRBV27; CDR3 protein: CASSYRDRERRMNTEAFF
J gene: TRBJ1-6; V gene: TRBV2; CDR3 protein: CASSDARGGSPLHF
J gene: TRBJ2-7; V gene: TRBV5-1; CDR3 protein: CASSLINTGGLYVEQYF
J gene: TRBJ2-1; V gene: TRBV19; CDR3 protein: CASSIDSGPFSYNEQFF
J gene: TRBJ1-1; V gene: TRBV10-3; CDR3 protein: CAIRGRRDTEAFF
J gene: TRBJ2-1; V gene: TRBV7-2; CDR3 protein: CASSLSGSREQFF
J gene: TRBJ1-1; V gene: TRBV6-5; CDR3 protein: CASSTGTAIGTEAFF
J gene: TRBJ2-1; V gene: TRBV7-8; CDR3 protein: CASSPRTGTGVIEQFF
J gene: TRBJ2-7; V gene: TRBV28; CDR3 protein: CASSRGRDQLNEQYF
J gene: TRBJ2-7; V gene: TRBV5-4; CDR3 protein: CASSSTGRYEQYF
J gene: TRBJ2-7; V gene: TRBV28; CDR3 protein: CASSSTGTGSYEQYF
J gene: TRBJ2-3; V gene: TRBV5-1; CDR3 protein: CASSLAGLAGLGSTDTQYF
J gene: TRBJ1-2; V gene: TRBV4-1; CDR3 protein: CASRGARLYGYTF
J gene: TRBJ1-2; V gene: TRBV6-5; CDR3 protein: CASSYVGHYGYTF
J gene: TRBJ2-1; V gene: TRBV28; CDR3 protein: CASSLFTGTSGRNEQFF
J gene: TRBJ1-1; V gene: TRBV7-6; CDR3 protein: CASSPGLDTEAFF
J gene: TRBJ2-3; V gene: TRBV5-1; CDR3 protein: CASRGGKAGTDTQYF
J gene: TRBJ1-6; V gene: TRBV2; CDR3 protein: CASRVSGTGINSPLHF
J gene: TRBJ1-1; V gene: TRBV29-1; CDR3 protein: CSVVKGFNTEAFF
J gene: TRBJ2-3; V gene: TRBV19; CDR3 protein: CASSIEARATDTQYF
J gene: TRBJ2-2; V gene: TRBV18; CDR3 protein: CASSPPGQGGTGELFF
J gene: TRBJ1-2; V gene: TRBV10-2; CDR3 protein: CASLNQGAGGYTF
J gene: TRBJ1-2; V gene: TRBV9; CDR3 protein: CASSVEERGYGYTF
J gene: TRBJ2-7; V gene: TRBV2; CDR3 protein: CASSEAPDPYEQYF
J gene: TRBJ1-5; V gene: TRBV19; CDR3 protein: CASLWTGDPLSQPQHF
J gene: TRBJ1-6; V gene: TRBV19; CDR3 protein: CASCRGPYSPLHF
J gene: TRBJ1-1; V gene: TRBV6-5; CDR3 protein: CASSQTGRTEASF
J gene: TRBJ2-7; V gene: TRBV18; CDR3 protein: CASSPDNSYEQYF
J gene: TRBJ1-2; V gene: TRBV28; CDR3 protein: CASSQGGGYGYTF
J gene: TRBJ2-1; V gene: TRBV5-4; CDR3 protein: CASSLGHTRRNEQFF
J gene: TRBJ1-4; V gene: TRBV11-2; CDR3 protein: CASSLGGNEKLFF
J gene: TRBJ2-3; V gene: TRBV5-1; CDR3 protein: CASSGGRAITDTQYF
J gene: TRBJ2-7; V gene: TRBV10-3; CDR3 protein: CAISEPPYEQYF
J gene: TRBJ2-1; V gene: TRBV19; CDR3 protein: CASSISPQTYNEQFF
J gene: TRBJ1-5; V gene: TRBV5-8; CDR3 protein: CASSFMGQGAFQPQHF
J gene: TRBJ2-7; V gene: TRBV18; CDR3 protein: CASSPPSGTSPYEQYF